Sequencing of this T cell receptor beta chain was carried out in a study of CD8+CD57+ T cells in acquired aplastic anemia. On the study more broadly: Sorted CD4+ and CD8+ cells yielded roughly 3.4 ug of DNA on average. CD4+ reads averaged about 10 million in healthy donors.

CDR3 size: 14 residues. Germline loops: CDR1 WSHSY, CDR2 SAAADI. V was pared by 7 bases and J by 5 bases, with 17 bases between. With regard to this clonotype: What it binds is unknown.

Genomic DNA constituted the template upon which TCR beta VDJ and CDR3 profiling was performed. TCRdb reprocessed the reads via MiXCR and lists one record per CDR3 protein. The table shows approximately 65,000 distinct CDR3 sequences, with under 55% occurring only once. Study-level results: Patients and controls were not found to differ significantly in CD8+ Simpson's diversity. Patients and controls shared about 27 CD8+ CDR3 sequences.

The chain has TRBV10-2 and TRBJ1-1, with D unclear. This TCR derives from a human donor in good health, serving as a control. Sequenced sample: sorted CD4+, CD8+, or CD8+CD57+ T cells (not recorded which) from PBMCs. The CDR3 DNA follows: TGCGCCAGCATGGAAGGCGGGGAGTCGACTGAAGCTTTCTTT. Encoded protein: CASMEGGESTEAFF.